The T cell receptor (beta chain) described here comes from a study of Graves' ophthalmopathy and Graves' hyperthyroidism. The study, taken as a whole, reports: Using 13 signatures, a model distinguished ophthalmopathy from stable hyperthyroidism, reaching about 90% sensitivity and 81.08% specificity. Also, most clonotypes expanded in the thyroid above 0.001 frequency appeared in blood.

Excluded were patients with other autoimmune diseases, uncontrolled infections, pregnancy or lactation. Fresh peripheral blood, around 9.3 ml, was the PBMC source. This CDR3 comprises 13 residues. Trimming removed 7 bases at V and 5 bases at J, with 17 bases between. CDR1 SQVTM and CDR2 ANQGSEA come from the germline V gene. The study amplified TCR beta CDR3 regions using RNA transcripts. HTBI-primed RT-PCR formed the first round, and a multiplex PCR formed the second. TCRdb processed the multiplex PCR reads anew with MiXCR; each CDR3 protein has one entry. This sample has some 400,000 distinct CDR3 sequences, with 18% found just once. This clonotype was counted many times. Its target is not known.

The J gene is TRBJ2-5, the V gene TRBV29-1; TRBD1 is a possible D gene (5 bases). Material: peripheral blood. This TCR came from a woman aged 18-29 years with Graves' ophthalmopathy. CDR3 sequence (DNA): TGCAGCGCCCAAACGTCTGGGGCGGAGACCCAGTACTTC. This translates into CSAQTSGAETQYF.